These 2 T cell receptor beta chains were sequenced from one sample in a study of blood T cells in healthy people across ages (dated by TCRdb to about 2015). The library was produced with 5' RACE. These reads were obtained on an Illumina HiSeq 2500. A second PCR of 7 to 11 cycles was performed with a sample-barcoded 5' primer and a J-beta primer mix. In-frame beta chains were kept once TCRdb had trimmed the public reads at Q25 with fastp and called clones with MiXCR. Entries that share a CDR3 protein sequence are merged under the most common genes and DNA. This sample has about 1.5 million distinct CDR3 sequences in its table, and 35% to 45% of those were observed once. The leading ten clones occupy about 4% of the sample. Input material: blood. These receptors were taken from a young woman in good health.

This clonotype was picked up a small number of times. The V call is TRBV7-3, the J call TRBJ2-1; D is possibly TRBD2 (6 bases). V dropped 5 bases and J dropped 4 bases, with 18 bases sitting between them. Germline assignment: CDR1 SGHTA and CDR2 FQGTGA. The CDR3 spans 16 residues. The CDR3 DNA is TGTGCCAGCAGCACTACGGGACTGGCATTTTACAATGAGCAGTTCTTC. Protein sequence: CASSTTGLAFYNEQFF. Complete variable domain (other parts from reference TRBV7-3 and TRBJ2-1): GAGVSQTPSNKVTEKGKYVELRCDPISGHTALYWYRQSLGQGPEFLIYFQGTGAADDSGLPNDRFFAVRPEGSVSTLKIQRTERGDSAVYLCASSTTGLAFYNEQFFGPGTRLTVL.

The chain employs TRBV28 and TRBJ2-7, with TRBD1 matching 12 bases. Germline values: CDR1 MDHEN, CDR2 SYDVKM. This CDR3 contains 16 residues. The V segment lost 2 bases and the J segment 1 base; nucleotides outside the gene matches: 3. CDR3 sequence: CASSLTGQGASYEQYF. The CDR3 DNA follows: TGTGCCAGCAGTTTAACGGGACAGGGGGCTTCCTACGAGCAGTACTTC.